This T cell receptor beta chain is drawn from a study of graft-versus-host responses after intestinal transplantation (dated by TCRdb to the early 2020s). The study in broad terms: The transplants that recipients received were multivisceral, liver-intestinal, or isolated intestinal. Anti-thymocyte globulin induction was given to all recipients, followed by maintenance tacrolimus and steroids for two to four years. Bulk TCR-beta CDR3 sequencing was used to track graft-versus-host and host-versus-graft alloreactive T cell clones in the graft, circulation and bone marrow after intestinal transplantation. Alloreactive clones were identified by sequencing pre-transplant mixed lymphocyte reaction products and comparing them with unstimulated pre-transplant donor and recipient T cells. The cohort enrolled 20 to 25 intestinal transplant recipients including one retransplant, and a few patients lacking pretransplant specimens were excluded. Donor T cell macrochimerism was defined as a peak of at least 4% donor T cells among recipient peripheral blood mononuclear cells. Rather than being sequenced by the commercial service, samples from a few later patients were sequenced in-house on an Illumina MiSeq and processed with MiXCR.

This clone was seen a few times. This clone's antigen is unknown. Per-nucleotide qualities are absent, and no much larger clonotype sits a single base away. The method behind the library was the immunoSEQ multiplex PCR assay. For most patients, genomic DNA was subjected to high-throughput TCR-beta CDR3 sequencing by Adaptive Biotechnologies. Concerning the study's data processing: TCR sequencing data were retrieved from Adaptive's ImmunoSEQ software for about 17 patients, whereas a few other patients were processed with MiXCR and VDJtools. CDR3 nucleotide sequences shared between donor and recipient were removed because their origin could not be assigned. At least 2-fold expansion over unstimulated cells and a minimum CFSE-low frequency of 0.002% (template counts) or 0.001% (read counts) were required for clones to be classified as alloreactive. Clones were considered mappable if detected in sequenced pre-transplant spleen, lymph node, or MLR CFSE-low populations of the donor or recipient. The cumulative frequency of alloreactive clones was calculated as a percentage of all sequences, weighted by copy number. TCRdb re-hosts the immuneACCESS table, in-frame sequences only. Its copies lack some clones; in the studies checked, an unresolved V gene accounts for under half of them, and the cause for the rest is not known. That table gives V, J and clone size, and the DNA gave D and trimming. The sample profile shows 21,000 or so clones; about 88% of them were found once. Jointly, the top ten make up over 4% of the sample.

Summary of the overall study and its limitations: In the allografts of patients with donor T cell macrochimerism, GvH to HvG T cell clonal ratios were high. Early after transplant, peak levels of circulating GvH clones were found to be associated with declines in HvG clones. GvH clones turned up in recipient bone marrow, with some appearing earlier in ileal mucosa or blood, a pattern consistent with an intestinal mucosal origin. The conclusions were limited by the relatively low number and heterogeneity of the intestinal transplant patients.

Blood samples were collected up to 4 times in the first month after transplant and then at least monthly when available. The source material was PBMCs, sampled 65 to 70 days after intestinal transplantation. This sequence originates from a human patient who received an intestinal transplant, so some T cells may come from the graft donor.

The CDR3: CAISRQGLEQYF. The DNA reads as follows: TGTGCCATCAGTCGACAGGGGCTGGAACAGTACTTC. Rearrangement joined TRBV10-3 to TRBJ2-7, and 8 junctional nucleotides match TRBD1. According to the germline V gene, CDR1 reads ENHRY and CDR2 reads SYGVKD. From the cysteine up to the phenylalanine, the CDR3 has a length of 12 residues. This entry keeps only the CDR3 DNA: 36 bases, framed from base 1. The germline V end is reduced by 5 bases and the J end by 10 bases; junction bases left unmatched: 7.